This TCR beta chain originates from a study of vaccination and CD4 T cells after COVID-19. Whole-study results and caveats: Clonotypes reactive to SARS-CoV-2 had a median that went up from 21 to 38, but not significantly.

The length of the CDR3 is 14 residues. V lost 1 base to trimming and J lost 2 bases, with 12 bases between them. In germline, CDR1 is DFQATT, CDR2 SNEGSKA (reference sequence). Treatment noted: roughly 10-day PBMC culture with coronavirus spike peptide pools or control peptides (ViraFEST assay). Oncomine TCR Beta short-read sequencing was applied to DNA from cultured CD4+ T cells. The template was genomic DNA from cultured CD4+ T cells. Via MiXCR, TCRdb re-called the PCR reads, giving one row per CDR3 protein. The sample lists around 15,000 distinct CDR3 sequences, under 60% occurring once. About this clonotype: Antigen: not known.

The TCR was taken from a human donor who had recovered from COVID-19. V is TRBV20-1 and J is TRBJ2-7, with a possible D match to TRBD1 (6 bases). The specimen was CD4+ T cells from blood, cultured in vitro. In DNA form, the CDR3 reads TGCAGTGCTAGAGGGGCACAGGGTGCCTACGAGCAGTACTTC. It specifies CSARGAQGAYEQYF.